The clone carrying this TCR beta chain was counted ten times or more. The antigen remains undetermined. The sample belongs to a study of metastatic and nonmetastatic thyroid tumors. The overall study: Repertoire comparisons spanned blood and tumor or nodule tissue from malignant and benign thyroid patients.

With MiXCR, TCRdb reprocessed the PCR reads. The data contain just over 20,000 clones, 15% to 18% of them singletons. Patients underwent thyroid surgery, and none had received any treatment before it. The length of the CDR3 is 14 residues. Germline CDR1 is SGHTA and CDR2 is FQGNSA. Trimming cost V 5 bases and J 9 bases; bases outside gene matches: 7. Findings of the study overall: Reportedly, malignant thyroid tumors had significantly higher TCR beta diversity than benign nodules, in blood and tumor.

The V and J genes are TRBV7-2 and TRBJ2-1, with 10 bases identical to TRBD2. The specimen sequenced was blood. The origin of this receptor is a female donor with papillary thyroid cancer or a benign thyroid nodule (not recorded which). Some clones in this sample may be carry-over from other donors' samples. In DNA, the CDR3 is TGTGCCAGCAGCATTACTAGCGGGGATGCTGAGCAGTTCTTC. Protein: CASSITSGDAEQFF. The full variable domain, with the rest looked up from reference TRBV7-2 and TRBJ2-1, is GAGVSQSPSNKVTEKGKDVELRCDPISGHTALYWYRQSLGQGLEFLIYFQGNSAPDKSGLPSDRFSAERTGGSVSTLTIQRTQQEDSAVYLCASSITSGDAEQFFGPGTRLTVL.